These T cell receptor beta chains were read from a single sample in a study of cytomegalovirus exposure and HLA in healthy donors. Only in-frame clones appear in the TCRdb table, and some are missing; sequencing was by immunoSEQ multiplex PCR. This table holds 70,000 to 90,000 clones, roughly 80% found once. Sequences were obtained from PBMCs. Every receptor here comes from a man aged 40-50 years in good health and CMV-seronegative. CDR3s include the opening cysteine and the closing phenylalanine or tryptophan. A D gene is named only where the DNA matches it firmly. Expanded clones get a size class; other rows say once, few or many, or leave the size out.

V	size	D	J	DNA	CDR3
TRBV6-6	-	-	TRBJ2-7	TGTGCCAGCAGTTACCAGGGGAGCTCCTACGAGCAGTACTTC	CASSYQGSSYEQYF
TRBV29-1	-	TRBD1	TRBJ1-2	TGCAGCGATAAGACAGGGGGCGATCGCTATGGCTACACCTTC	CSDKTGGDRYGYTF
TRBV27	-	TRBD1	TRBJ1-5	TGTGCCAGCAGGAGGGGACAGGGCAATCAGCCCCAGCATTTT	CASRRGQGNQPQHF
TRBV7-9	few	-	TRBJ1-1	TGTGCCAGCAGCAGGACAGTGAACACTGAAGCTTTCTTT	CASSRTVNTEAFF
TRBV30	-	-	TRBJ2-1	TGTGCCTGGAGAACCGGGACACTCGACTACAATGAGCAGTTCTTC	CAWRTGTLDYNEQFF
TRBV21-1	-	-	TRBJ1-1	TGTGCCAGCAGCACCTACAACAGGGATTTCATGAACACTGAAGCTTTCTTT	CASSTYNRDFMNTEAFF
TRBV6-1	-	TRBD1	TRBJ1-2	TGTGCCAGCGGAACGACAGGGGTAATTAATGGCTACACCTTC	CASGTTGVINGYTF
TRBV5-5	-	TRBD2	TRBJ2-1	TGTGCCAGCAGCACGAGCGGGGCCCCCTACAATGAGCAGTTCTTC	CASSTSGAPYNEQFF
TRBV4-2	few	TRBD2	TRBJ2-7	TGTGCCAGCAGCCCCATAGCGGGGGCCTCCTACGAGCAGTACTTC	CASSPIAGASYEQYF
TRBV9	-	-	TRBJ2-3	TGTGCCAGCAGCCCCGAGGCGGGGACTCTAGGAGATACGCAGTATTTT	CASSPEAGTLGDTQYF
TRBV6-1	-	-	TRBJ1-4	TGTGCCAGCAGTGAAGCTTGGGCAACTCCAGAAAAACTGTTTTTT	CASSEAWATPEKLFF
TRBV5-1	once	TRBD2	TRBJ2-7	TGCGCCAGCAGCTTGGGGCTAGCGGGGTCCTACGAGCAGTACTTC	CASSLGLAGSYEQYF
TRBV2	-	TRBD1	TRBJ1-5	TGTGCCAGCAGTCCCGACAGGGATCAGCCCCAGCATTTT	CASSPDRDQPQHF
TRBV7-8	-	TRBD1	TRBJ1-5	TGTGCCAGCAGCTTAGTGGGACAGGGCTATCAGCCCCAGCATTTT	CASSLVGQGYQPQHF
TRBV9	-	-	TRBJ2-2	TGTGCCAGCGAACTATCCGGGGAGCTGTTTTTT	CASELSGELFF
TRBV5-6	-	TRBD1	TRBJ2-1	TGTGCCAGCGAGACAGGGGTCCGTGAGCAGTTCTTC	CASETGVREQFF
TRBV21-1	-	-	TRBJ2-7	TGTGCCAGCAGCAAAATTCAAGCTCTCGAGCAGTACTTC	CASSKIQALEQYF
TRBV2	-	-	TRBJ1-2	TGTGCCGGCAGGGAGGAATATGGCTACACCTTC	CAGREEYGYTF
TRBV6-6	-	TRBD1	TRBJ1-5	TGTGCCAGCAGTTACCCGGGGGGACAGGGGGGGCAGCCCCAGCATTTT	CASSYPGGQGGQPQHF
TRBV21-1	-	-	TRBJ1-5	TGTGCCAGCAGCAAGAGAGGGGGCAAGCAGCCCCAGCATTTT	CASSKRGGKQPQHF